Given below is one T cell receptor (beta chain) in context. The antigen it recognizes is unknown. No clone much larger than this one lies a single base away; base qualities are absent. The data are from a study of OX40 agonist ivuxolimab in advanced cancers. Notes on the research overall: Ivuxolimab was a fully human IgG2 agonistic monoclonal antibody targeting the costimulatory receptor OX40 (CD134). The purpose of peripheral TCRbeta sequencing was to test whether ivuxolimab changed TCR sequence diversity and led to clonal T-cell expansion. Intravenous ivuxolimab was administered to patients every 2 weeks at six dose levels: 0.01, 0.1, 0.3, 1.5, 3 and 10 mg/kg. Patients were allowed to have had prior anti-PD-1, anti-PD-L1 or anti-CTLA-4 therapy, and around two fifths of the dose-escalation patients had been treated with checkpoint inhibitors. Partial responses were achieved by three dose-escalation patients, of whom one had hepatocellular carcinoma and two had cutaneous melanoma. The paper covers the monotherapy dose-escalation part of the phase I ivuxolimab trial, which included N ≈ 54 patients. Of the approximately 50 dose-escalation patients, hepatocellular carcinoma was present in some 19, melanoma in approximately 15, renal cell carcinoma in 9 and head and neck cancer in 9. In the dose-escalation cohort, approximately 82% of patients were male, and the mean age was 60 years with a range of roughly 20 to 80.

Patients with a history of autoimmune disease or receiving systemic immunosuppression were excluded from the trial. Peripheral blood for TCR sequencing was collected from all dose cohorts at baseline, on cycle 4 day 1, and on cycle 7 day 1. The samples were drawn from a first-in-human, open-label, multicenter phase I dose-escalation trial of ivuxolimab. Adults with locally advanced or metastatic melanoma, renal cell, hepatocellular, or head and neck squamous cell carcinoma were enrolled in the trial. Before TCR sequencing, CD4+ and CD8+ T cells were separately sorted from peripheral blood. Findings and caveats that apply to the study as a whole: After ivuxolimab, CD8+ T cells had more expanded clones than CD4+ T cells on average. Low levels of normalized T-cell clonal expansion were also shown by some nonresponding patients. Which antigens the clonally expanded peripheral T cells were specific for was not determined. At doses of 0.1 to 3.0 mg/kg, clonal expansion of both CD4+ and CD8+ blood T cells was observed from baseline to week 6. In the 0.1-3.0 mg/kg groups, partial responders were among the patients with the lowest normalized peripheral clonal expansion, particularly in CD8+ T cells.

The CDR3 covers 15 residues, taking in both the cysteine and the phenylalanine. The entry retains the CDR3 DNA only, 45 bases that are in frame from base 1. From V the trimming removes 5 bases and from J it removes 1 base, while the gene matches leave 3 bases of the junction unaccounted for. CDR1 and CDR2 are read off the germline V gene as SGHAT and FQNNGV. To sequence the TCRbeta CDR3 region, genomic DNA was isolated from the sorted cells. The immunoSEQ Assay was used to sequence the TCRbeta CDR3 regions. TCRdb holds this immuneACCESS table with in-frame rearrangements only. Some clones are missing; in checked studies, unresolved V genes explain under half, and the rest has no known cause. Recorded for this sample are 80,000 or so clones; around four fifths of them occurred a single time. In total, the top ten clones hold 1.5% to 2% of the sample.

Sequencing used CD4+ or CD8+ T cells sorted from blood, obtained in a trial of the OX40 agonist ivuxolimab. The chain is encoded by TRBV11-2 joined to TRBJ2-2; 8 bases in between match TRBD2. The sequence was collected from an adult with an advanced solid tumor such as melanoma, head and neck, liver or kidney cancer. The DNA sequence is TGTGCCAGCAGCGCGGGACTAGGGAACACCGGGGAGCTGTTTTTT. Its translation is CASSAGLGNTGELFF. Beyond the CDR3, the reference TRBV11-2 and TRBJ2-2 genes provide the residues; the full variable domain reads: EAGVAQSPRYKIIEKRQSVAFWCNPISGHATLYWYQQILGQGPKLLIQFQNNGVVDDSQLPKDRFSAERLKGVDSTLKIQPAKLEDSAVYLCASSAGLGNTGELFFGEGSRLTVL.